This T cell receptor (beta chain) was documented in a study of blood T cell repertoires in COVID-19. After removal of 4 bases from V and 2 bases from J, the junction contained 2 bases not matched to a gene. The CDR3 is 13 amino acids. Germline CDR1 and CDR2: SGHRS and YFSETQ. The protocol was immunoSEQ multiplex PCR, while the TCRdb copy is restricted to in-frame clones and leaves out a portion. The sample lists a few hundred thousand clones, 65% to 90% occurring once. The TCR sequence derives from a woman aged 60-75 years with COVID-19, enrolled during active disease. Specimen: peripheral blood. The chain links TRBV5-1 to TRBJ1-2, with 7 bases identical to TRBD1. In DNA form, the CDR3 reads TGCGCCAGCAGCCCACAGGGGAACTATGGCTACACCTTC. Translating gives CASSPQGNYGYTF.